This T cell receptor beta chain came from a study of T-cell memory formation after mild COVID-19. Study-level findings and limits: The SARS-CoV-2 specificity of second-wave clones reaching peak at day 37 remained unverified.

Amplification by 5'RACE using constant-segment primers produced TCR alpha and TCR beta cDNA libraries that carried sample barcodes and UMIs. TCRdb redid the calling of the 5' RACE reads with MiXCR, one entry per CDR3 protein. The sample shows a few hundred thousand distinct CDR3 sequences, about a sixth of them seen only once. There are 15 residues in the CDR3. V lost 5 bases, J lost 2 bases, and 16 bases lay in between. Concerning this clonotype: The antigen remains undetermined.

The TCR originated in a man younger than 30 who had mild COVID-19 (a few samples of this study predate the infection). Cell type and time point are not known. V gene TRBV12-3 or TRBV12-4 combines with J gene TRBJ2-7; the D gene is possibly TRBD1 (6 bases). The sample taken for sequencing was PBMCs or a T cell subset sorted from them (not recorded which). In nucleotides, the CDR3 is TGTGCCAGCAGTGTGCAGGGGAAGTCCGCCTACGAGCAGTACTTC. It is translated as CASSVQGKSAYEQYF.